This TCR beta chain emerged from a study of T cell clonotyping in hematopoietic cell transplantation. General study results and limits: Recipient TCR diversity dropped after transplant; expanded clonotypes rose from day 30 to 180.

About this clone: Its antigen remains unknown.

This table comes from immunoSEQ multiplex PCR, and its TCRdb copy is limited to in-frame clones, with some not included. The data show about 21,000 clones, with around 90% seen just once and 3.5% to 4% held by the top ten. Time point meaning: recipient sample about 28 days before transplant, after cytoreduction. CDR3 length: 13 residues. The ends were cut back, 4 bases at V and 3 bases at J, with 9 bases in the middle. Looked up from germline, CDR1 is SGHTA and CDR2 is FQGTGA. The chain joins TRBV7-3 to TRBJ1-1; unclear D gene. The material sequenced was peripheral blood mononuclear cells, taken before stem cell transplant. The clonotype originates from a man aged 18 to 30 with biphenotypic leukemia. Some clones in this sample may be carry-over from other donors' samples. CDR3 region: CASSYHRDTEAFF. CDR3 bases: TGTGCCAGCAGCTACCACAGAGACACTGAAGCTTTCTTT.